This T cell receptor (beta chain) derives from a study of T cell responses to AZD1222 COVID-19 vaccine. The germline CDR1 and CDR2 sequences are SGHRS and YFSETQ. The germline V and J ends were trimmed by 2 bases and 0 bases, with 12 bases remaining between them. The CDR3 is 17 residues long. The assay was immunoSEQ multiplex PCR, and TCRdb's table has in-frame clones only and misses some. The table has under 150,000 clones, 93% seen once. The receptor was isolated from an adult in good health. The chain employs TRBV5-1 and TRBJ2-6; tentative D call: TRBD1 (5 bases). This specimen was peripheral blood, taken on day 0 of AZD1222 vaccination. In nucleotides, the CDR3 is TGCGCCAGCAGCTTTACGACAGCAAGCTCTGGGGCCAACGTCCTGACTTTC. Its translation: CASSFTTASSGANVLTF.